This T cell receptor (beta chain) was sequenced during a study of Graves' ophthalmopathy and Graves' hyperthyroidism. The germline V gene encodes CDR1 MNHNS and CDR2 SASEGT. V was pared by 4 bases and J by 4 bases, with 13 bases between. This CDR3 has 14 amino acids. The authors amplified TCR beta CDR3 regions, and they did so from RNA transcripts for repertoire sequencing. HTBI-primed first-round RT-PCR preceded second-round multiplex PCR. MiXCR, run by TCRdb on the multiplex PCR reads, gives a single entry per CDR3 protein. This sample carries about 660,000 distinct CDR3 sequences, just over 40% of them seen once, and the ten largest clones take around 3.3%. This clonotype was detected a few times. Other autoimmune disease, uncontrolled infection, pregnancy and lactation led to exclusion.

Sequencing used peripheral blood. This sequence was found in an adult man with Graves' ophthalmopathy. The gene calls are TRBV6-1 and TRBJ1-2; D call uncertain. CDR3 DNA: TGTGCCAGCAGTGGTTCAACAGAGATCTATGGCTACACCTTC. Translation gives CASSGSTEIYGYTF.